Presented here are 31 T cell receptor beta chains from one specimen sequenced in a study of cytomegalovirus exposure and HLA in healthy donors. A multiplex PCR was run with 60 Vbeta primers and 13 Jbeta primers. Clones were read by immunoSEQ multiplex PCR, and TCRdb kept only the in-frame ones, dropping some. The table records around 190,000 clones, over 60% of them present only once. The sample consisted of PBMCs. These TCRs come from a man aged 25 to 45 in good health and CMV-seropositive.

The V call is TRBV5-6, the J call TRBJ2-7; 8 bases fit TRBD2. The CDR3 runs to 16 residues. The V gene end was trimmed by 4 bases and the J gene end by 9 bases; junction bases not matched to a gene: 18. Germline-derived CDR1 and CDR2 are SGHDT and YYEEEE. The DNA for the CDR3 is TGTGCCAGCAGCCTTGGCCCCGGGGGGGGGCCCTTGGGGCAGTACTTC. This encodes CASSLGPGGGPLGQYF.

This clone was observed once. J is TRBJ2-1 and V is TRBV5-1; possibly TRBD2 for D (6 bases). The CDR3 consists of 15 residues. The V gene's germline CDR1 is SGHRS and CDR2 YFSETQ. V was clipped by 4 bases and J by 7 bases, with 18 bases between them. This CDR3 is CASSPAGPLGNEQFF. The CDR3 DNA follows: TGCGCCAGCAGCCCCGCGGGACCCCTCGGTAATGAGCAGTTCTTC.

The chain carries TRBV5-6 and TRBJ1-1, with D maybe TRBD1 (6 bases). Germline CDR1 reads SGHDT; CDR2 reads YYEEEE. This CDR3 comprises 12 residues. V was trimmed by 3 bases and J by 10 bases, leaving 13 bases between them. DNA of the CDR3: TGTGCCAGCAGCTCCGACAGGACGGTAGCTTTCTTT. It encodes CASSSDRTVAFF. Variable domain in full (rest from reference TRBV5-6 and TRBJ1-1): DAGVTQSPTHLIKTRGQQVTLRCSPKSGHDTVSWYQQALGQGPQFIFQYYEEEERQRGNFPDRFSGHQFPNYSSELNVNALLLGDSALYLCASSSDRTVAFFGQGTRLTVV.

The chain is built from TRBV6-5 and TRBJ2-3, with 7 bases aligning to TRBD2. Losses at the gene ends were 4 bases for V and 6 bases for J; bases not matched to a gene: 10. This CDR3 is 15 amino acids long. In germline, CDR1 is MNHEY, CDR2 SVGAGI. CDR3 sequence: CASSFKRGPRDTQYF. The CDR3 coding sequence is TGTGCCAGCAGTTTCAAGCGGGGCCCACGGGATACGCAGTATTTT.

The chain uses TRBV6-5 and TRBJ2-7; D might be TRBD2 (6 bases). Germline-derived CDR1 and CDR2 are MNHEY and SVGAGI. Trimming took off 5 bases at V and 0 bases at J, with 11 bases between the two ends. The CDR3 spans 14 residues. The CDR3 bases are TGTGCCAGCAGTCGGGACTGGTACTCCTACGAGCAGTACTTC. Translation: CASSRDWYSYEQYF.

This clone was detected a few times. The chain links TRBV10-3 to TRBJ2-5, with 8 positions matching TRBD2. Germline lookup yields CDR1 ENHRY and CDR2 SYGVKD. CDR3 length: 15 amino acids. The V and J ends lost 6 bases and 1 base, in that order; junction bases with no gene match: 7. CDR3: CAIRPGLAGQETQYF. DNA of the CDR3: TGTGCCATCAGACCCGGCCTAGCGGGCCAAGAGACCCAGTACTTC.

The genes are TRBV5-1 and TRBJ2-7, with 12 nucleotides matching TRBD2. CDR3 length: 16 amino acids. V shed 0 bases and J 5 bases; nucleotides not matched to a gene: 6. Germline V gives CDR1 SGHRS, CDR2 YFSETQ. CDR3 in amino acids: CASSLDLTSGSNEQYF. In DNA, the CDR3 is TGCGCCAGCAGCTTGGACCTGACTAGCGGGAGCAACGAGCAGTACTTC.

The CDR3 nucleotides read TGTGCCAGCAGCCCTCGACAGGGGGCGCGAGGAACTGAAGCTTTCTTT. Its protein is CASSPRQGARGTEAFF. The chain recombines TRBV9 with TRBJ1-1, with 10 positions matching TRBD1. The germline V gene has CDR1 SGDLS and CDR2 YYNGEE. V dropped 4 bases and J dropped 5; count of bases not matched to a gene: 11. The CDR3 runs 16 residues.

The J gene is TRBJ2-2, the V gene TRBV19; 9 nucleotides align to TRBD1. J gave up 4 bases and V 3 bases, and 3 bases lay outside the gene matches. This CDR3 contains 15 residues. Germline V gene data show CDR1 as LNHDA and CDR2 as SQIVND (reference sequence). The CDR3 sequence: CASSIGDRVTGELFF. CDR3 in DNA: TGTGCCAGTAGTATCGGGGACAGGGTCACCGGGGAGCTGTTTTTT.

This clone was recorded a few times. The V call is TRBV2, the J call TRBJ1-3; no clear D. In germline, CDR1 is SNHLY, CDR2 FYNNEI. V was trimmed by 2 bases and J by 3 bases, leaving 11 bases between them. The CDR3 length is 15 residues. CDR3 residues: CASSEQDSIGNTIYF. CDR3 bases: TGTGCCAGCAGTGAACAGGACTCTATTGGAAACACCATATATTTT.

This chain links TRBV2 with TRBJ2-1; no firm D call. This CDR3 region has 13 residues. Trimming cost V 7 bases and J 6 bases, with 13 bases left between them. Germline V lookup: CDR1 SNHLY, CDR2 FYNNEI. The CDR3 sequence: CASTSVFPNEQFF. In DNA, the CDR3 is TGTGCCAGCACCTCGGTCTTTCCCAATGAGCAGTTCTTC.

The V gene is TRBV12-5, the J gene TRBJ1-1; D remains unclear. The germline V gene has CDR1 LGHNT and CDR2 FRNRAP. The CDR3 contains 12 residues. Trimming pared 5 bases from V and 3 bases from J, leaving 7 bases between. DNA of the CDR3: TGTGCTAGTGGTCTAGCATACACTGAAGCTTTCTTT. Translating it yields CASGLAYTEAFF.

DNA for the CDR3: TGTGCCAGCAGCCCGGACAGGGTGTTGGACACCATATATTTT. Residues: CASSPDRVLDTIYF. The chain employs TRBV28 and TRBJ1-3, with 8 bases aligning to TRBD1. Germline V lookup: CDR1 MDHEN, CDR2 SYDVKM. V lost 6 bases to trimming and J lost 8 bases; unmatched junction nucleotides: 9. The CDR3 spans 14 residues.

The chain has TRBV5-4 and TRBJ2-1; D is perhaps TRBD2 (5 bases). Germline V gene data show CDR1 as SGHNT and CDR2 as YYREEE (reference sequence). The CDR3 contains 14 residues. Trimming took off 3 bases at V and 3 bases at J, with 10 bases between the two ends. Here the CDR3 reads CASSSRAGYNEQFF. The CDR3 region has the DNA TGTGCCAGCAGCTCTCGCGCGGGCTACAATGAGCAGTTCTTC.

The chain employs TRBV7-9 and TRBJ2-2; tentatively, D is TRBD2 (6 bases). Germline loops: CDR1 SEHNR, CDR2 FQNEAQ (reference sequence). Trimming cost V 3 bases and J 1 base, with 9 bases left between them. CDR3 length: 15 amino acids. CDR3 nucleotide sequence: TGTGCCAGCAGCTTGGGCGGGATGAACACCGGGGAGCTGTTTTTT. It is translated as CASSLGGMNTGELFF.

The chain carries TRBV27 and TRBJ1-6; D possibly corresponds to TRBD1 (5 bases). Germline-derived CDR1 and CDR2 are MNHEY and SMNVEV (reference sequence). The length of the CDR3 is 13 residues. V gave up 6 bases and J gave up 5 bases, with 8 bases separating them. The CDR3 DNA sequence: TGTGCCAGCAGGGACACCGATAATTCACCCCTCCACTTT. This translates into CASRDTDNSPLHF.

This clone has only a few counts. This chain links TRBV4-3 with TRBJ1-6; TRBD1 aligns across 7 bases. The germline V gene encodes CDR1 LGHNA and CDR2 YSLEER. This CDR3 contains 15 residues. With V trimmed by 1 base and J by 8 bases, 5 bases remained unmatched. CDR3 coding DNA: TGCGCCAGCAGCCAAGCCGGGACAGCTCATTCACCCCTCCACTTT. Encoded protein: CASSQAGTAHSPLHF.

The chain recombines TRBV9 with TRBJ2-5, with 7 positions matching TRBD1. The CDR3 runs to 14 residues. Germline V CDR1 and CDR2: SGDLS, YYNGEE. Trimming took 4 bases from V and 1 from J; bases not matched to a gene: 4. The CDR3 protein is CASSLRQGQETQYF. CDR3 nucleotides: TGTGCCAGCAGCCTCAGACAGGGCCAAGAGACCCAGTACTTC.

This clone was seen a single time. The V gene is TRBV7-3, the J gene TRBJ1-2; 9 bases are shared with TRBD1. V was pared by 3 bases and J by 4 bases, with 18 bases of the junction left unmatched. CDR1 SGHTA and CDR2 FQGTGA come from the germline V gene. CDR3 length: 19 amino acids. CDR3 sequence reads: CASSLLGPGQGPPGYGYTF. The CDR3 DNA reads as TGTGCCAGCAGCTTGCTGGGGCCGGGACAGGGTCCCCCAGGCTATGGCTACACCTTC.

This clone was recorded only once. The chain recombines TRBV21-1 with TRBJ1-1. TRBV21-1 is designated a pseudogene. This CDR3 contains 14 residues. CDR3: CASSKKGGDTEAFF. The CDR3 region has the DNA TGTGCCAGCAGCAAAAAGGGAGGGGACACTGAAGCTTTCTTT.

The CDR3 DNA is TGTGCCAGCAGCTTAATCGGCTCCTATAATTCACCCCTCCACTTT. This codes for CASSLIGSYNSPLHF. The chain recombines TRBV7-3 with TRBJ1-6, with unresolved D. V lost 1 base and J lost 0, with 4 bases in between. The CDR3 consists of 15 residues. CDR1 is SGHTA, CDR2 FQGTGA, per germline.

The CDR3: CASSLDTYNEQFF. The CDR3 DNA reads TGTGCCAGCAGCTTGGACACATACAATGAGCAGTTCTTC. The chain combines TRBV5-6 with TRBJ2-1; D gene unclear. The V and J ends lost 0 bases and 4 bases respectively, with 5 bases between them. This CDR3 contains 13 residues. Per germline, CDR1 SGHDT and CDR2 YYEEEE.

This clone was observed a single time. The chain carries TRBV20-1 and TRBJ2-3; no clear D gene. The CDR3 covers 11 residues. Germline values: CDR1 DFQATT, CDR2 SNEGSKA (reference sequence). With 6 bases removed from V and 6 bases from J, the gap between germline ends came to 10 bases. The CDR3 region has the DNA TGCAGTGCCAACGCCGGGGATACGCAGTATTTT. Translating it yields CSANAGDTQYF.

This clone was counted between two and nine times. The chain combines TRBV19 with TRBJ1-5, with a weak D call TRBD1 (5 bases). This CDR3 has 13 amino acids. V shed 0 bases and J shed 15 bases, with 15 bases lying between them. Per the germline V gene, CDR1 is LNHDA and CDR2 is SQIVND (reference sequence). The CDR3 protein is CASSIDQGRPPHF. In nucleotides, the CDR3 is TGTGCCAGTAGTATAGATCAGGGAAGGCCTCCGCATTTT.

The CDR3 DNA is TGTGCCAGCAGCGGAACCCGAGGAGGCTACGAGCAGTACTTC. As protein: CASSGTRGGYEQYF. The chain uses TRBV9 and TRBJ2-7, with D possibly TRBD2 on 5 matching bases. Trimming left V 3 bases short and J 3 bases short, with 13 bases between. The CDR3 spans 14 residues. Germline lookup yields CDR1 SGDLS and CDR2 YYNGEE.

This clone showed up just once. The gene calls are TRBV6-5 and TRBJ2-7, with 7 bases fitting TRBD2. This CDR3 comprises 16 residues. V was pared by 2 bases and J by 0 bases, with 7 bases of the junction left unmatched. CDR1 and CDR2 (germline): MNHEY, SVGAGI. The CDR3 DNA sequence: TGTGCCAGCAGTTACCGGCGGCAGCGGGACTCCTACGAGCAGTACTTC. Translating gives CASSYRRQRDSYEQYF.

The genes are TRBV30 and TRBJ1-5, with D hard to call. Germline CDR1 reads GTSNPN; CDR2 reads SVGIG (reference sequence). The CDR3 totals 13 residues. V was shortened by 2 bases and J by 4 bases, with 9 bases between the two germline ends. The CDR3 here is CAWSRAGNQPQHF. As DNA, the CDR3 is TGTGCCTGGAGTCGGGCGGGGAATCAGCCCCAGCATTTT.

This rearrangement joins TRBV12-5 to TRBJ1-2; a weak D match, TRBD1 (5 bases). Germline lookup yields CDR1 LGHNT and CDR2 FRNRAP. This CDR3 has 12 amino acids. V shed 6 bases and J shed 4 bases, with 9 bases lying between them. The CDR3 DNA sequence: TGTGCTAGTGGCCGGGACTCCTATGGCTACACCTTC. Amino acid sequence: CASGRDSYGYTF.

The J gene is TRBJ2-1, the V gene TRBV9; no reliable D call. The germline CDR1 and CDR2 sequences are SGDLS and YYNGEE. With 2 bases removed from V and 9 bases from J, the gap between germline ends came to 12 bases. The CDR3 has 13 amino acids. The CDR3 spells CASSVEPFSEQFF. CDR3 DNA sequence: TGTGCCAGCAGCGTGGAGCCGTTCAGTGAGCAGTTCTTC.

The rearrangement joins TRBV7-6 to TRBJ2-7; 12 bases fit TRBD2. V trimming: 4 bases; J trimming: 5 bases; junction bases outside the gene matches: 18. Germline V gives CDR1 SGHVS, CDR2 FNYEAQ. The CDR3 is 19 amino acids. The CDR3 sequence is CASSYRDSRPSGRADEQYF. CDR3 nucleotide sequence: TGTGCCAGCAGCTACCGGGACAGCCGTCCTAGCGGGAGGGCCGACGAGCAGTACTTC.

The V call is TRBV4-2, the J call TRBJ2-6, with 8 bases lining up with TRBD1. The germline V gene encodes CDR1 LGHNA and CDR2 YNFKEQ. The J segment lost 0 bases and the V segment lost 4 bases, leaving 5 bases of the junction unmatched. The CDR3 length is 17 residues. CDR3 sequence: CASSLRTGNSGANVLTF. The DNA of the CDR3 is TGTGCCAGCAGCCTGCGGACAGGGAACTCTGGGGCCAACGTCCTGACTTTC.